The entry below describes one TCR beta chain. The data derive from a study of T cell responses to AZD1222 COVID-19 vaccine. The CDR3 totals 15 residues. The V end was cut by 4 bases, the J end by 0 bases, with 11 bases between. Germline V CDR1 and CDR2: SGHDT, YYEEEE. Libraries were prepared by immunoSEQ multiplex PCR; TCRdb keeps only in-frame clonotypes and omits some of them. Of 100,000 to 120,000 clones in the sample, under 95% were seen once. The sequence was collected from an adult in good health. The sequenced sample was peripheral blood, obtained on day 0 of AZD1222 vaccination. This chain uses TRBV5-6 with TRBJ1-3, with a weak D call TRBD1 (6 bases). CDR3 DNA sequence: TGTGCCAGCAGCCAACAGGGCCTCTCTGGAAACACCATATATTTT. Its protein product is CASSQQGLSGNTIYF. Drawing the rest from reference TRBV5-6 and TRBJ1-3, the complete variable domain is DAGVTQSPTHLIKTRGQQVTLRCSPKSGHDTVSWYQQALGQGPQFIFQYYEEEERQRGNFPDRFSGHQFPNYSSELNVNALLLGDSALYLCASSQQGLSGNTIYFGEGSWLTVV.